This section outlines one T cell receptor beta chain sequence together with its context. This clonotype was recorded a few times. The specificity of this receptor is unknown. No much larger clone is present one base from it, and per-base qualities are unavailable. Libraries were made using PCR. The reads were generated on an Illumina HiSeq 2000. TCRdb handled the public reads itself, with Q25 trimming in fastp and clone calling in MiXCR, and kept productive beta chains. Each record represents a unique CDR3 protein, reported with the most common genes and DNA among its rows. In this sample the table shows 15,000 to 20,000 distinct CDR3 sequences, around 46% of which occur a single time. The ten largest make up around a third of the sample. This record belongs to a study of tumor-infiltrating lymphocytes in oesophageal squamous cell carcinoma (dated by TCRdb to about 2016). The V end loses 0 bases and the J end loses 11 bases, and a stretch of 25 bases separates them. The CDR3 numbers 17 residues from cysteine through phenylalanine. Only the CDR3 part of the read is kept: 51 bases, read in frame from the first base. The germline V gene supplies CDR1 LGHNA and CDR2 YSLEER.

The specimen sequenced was normal esophageal tissue next to the tumor. This clonotype was sampled from a female donor with esophageal squamous cell carcinoma. The chain is made from TRBV4-3 and TRBJ2-5, with TRBD2 as a weak D call on 5 bases. The encoded CDR3 is CASSQDGAAVGYNEQYF. Read as DNA, the sequence is TGCGCCAGCAGCCAAGATGGAGCGGCGGTGGGATACAATGAGCAGTACTTC.